This section outlines one T cell receptor (beta chain) sequence together with its context. These data come from a study of T cell changes during pregnancy in multiple sclerosis. The CDR3 is made up of 15 amino acids. From germline, CDR1 is MNHEY and CDR2 SMNVEV (reference sequence). V shed 3 bases, J shed 6 bases, and the junction held 8 bases outside the gene matches. Sequenced by immunoSEQ multiplex PCR; TCRdb stores in-frame clones only, minus some. Of 50,000 or so clones in the sample, around nine tenths were seen once. The rearrangement uses TRBV27 and TRBJ2-7, with 10 bases lining up with TRBD1. This sequence originates from a female donor with multiple sclerosis, enrolled in a pregnancy study. Sequencing used CD4+ T cells from peripheral blood mononuclear cells, obtained before pregnancy. The CDR3 reads CASSLLGTGVPEQYF. In nucleotides, the CDR3 is TGTGCCAGCAGTTTGTTGGGGACAGGGGTCCCCGAGCAGTACTTC.